The clone carrying this TCR beta chain has only a few counts. Its antigen is unidentified. These data belong to a study of identical twins. Study findings and constraints: Fewer insertions were carried by abundant cord blood beta clonotypes, but none was seen in memory repertoires.

This CDR3 spans 19 amino acids. V gave up 6 bases and J gave up 0 bases; unmatched junction bases: 12. CDR1 is SGHDN and CDR2 is FVKESK in the germline V gene. Each CDR3 protein is one row after TCRdb ran MiXCR on the 5' RACE reads. The table includes 310,000 or so distinct CDR3 sequences, 6.5% to 9.5% detected once. These same data were also listed under a study on yellow fever vaccine responses in identical twins.

This clonotype was sampled from a woman younger than 30 in good health. Input material: memory (CD45RO+) T cells sorted from blood. The chain couples TRBV14 to TRBJ2-1; 12 bases are shared with TRBD2. The CDR3 region has the DNA TGTGCCAGCAGTTCAACGGGACTAGCGGGTCTGAGCTCCTACAATGAGCAGTTCTTC. Translated: CASSSTGLAGLSSYNEQFF.